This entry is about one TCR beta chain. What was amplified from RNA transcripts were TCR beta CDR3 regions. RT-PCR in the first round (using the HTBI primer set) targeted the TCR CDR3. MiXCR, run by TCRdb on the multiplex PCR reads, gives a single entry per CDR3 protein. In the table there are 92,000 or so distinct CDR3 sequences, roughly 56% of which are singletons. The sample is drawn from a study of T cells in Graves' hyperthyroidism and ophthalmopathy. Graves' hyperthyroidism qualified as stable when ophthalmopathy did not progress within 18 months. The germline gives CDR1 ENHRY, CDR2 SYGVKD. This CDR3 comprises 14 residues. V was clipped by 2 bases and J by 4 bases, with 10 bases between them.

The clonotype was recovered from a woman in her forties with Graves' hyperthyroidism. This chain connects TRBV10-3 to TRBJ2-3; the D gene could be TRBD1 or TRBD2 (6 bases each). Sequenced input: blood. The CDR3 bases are TGTGCCATCAGTGAGGGGGGGCCGTCAGATACGCAGTATTTT. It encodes CAISEGGPSDTQYF.